This T cell receptor (beta chain) is from a study of human T cells and chemical hapten exposure. Time point in this sample: patch test 1, 2 weeks after DPC sensitization. Treatment: therapeutic diphenylcyclopropenone sensitization with weekly scalp DPC. Unfractionated whole blood was the source from which total RNA was extracted. Germline V gene sequence: CDR1 SGHTA, CDR2 FQGNSA. The CDR3 runs 12 residues. V lost 4 bases and J lost 5, with 6 bases in between. The study's findings and limits: Correlating positively with patch test score were the PT1 expanded TCR counts.

This clonotype appeared many times. Its antigen is not known. TCRdb recomputed calls from the RACE reads with MiXCR, one row per CDR3 protein. Among about 120,000 distinct CDR3 sequences listed, approximately 15% were seen once. The genes are TRBV7-2 and TRBJ1-5; D gene ambiguous. The TCR sequence derives from a man between 18 and 35 years old with alopecia areata. Some clones in this sample may be carry-over from other donors' samples. The sequenced sample was whole blood, obtained in connection with sensitization to the hapten diphenylcyclopropenone (DPC). CDR3 sequence reads: CASSSPHQPQHF. CDR3 DNA sequence: TGTGCCAGCAGCTCGCCCCATCAGCCCCAGCATTTT. Variable domain in full (rest from reference TRBV7-2 and TRBJ1-5): GAGVSQSPSNKVTEKGKDVELRCDPISGHTALYWYRQSLGQGLEFLIYFQGNSAPDKSGLPSDRFSAERTGGSVSTLTIQRTQQEDSAVYLCASSSPHQPQHFGDGTRLSIL.